This entry lists 21 T cell receptor beta chains sequenced from one sample in a study of post-analysis software for immune sequencing data. Study-level findings and limits: Compared with controls, patients had more of five or six TRBV segments, including TRBV5-6, TRBV5-1 and TRBV20-1.

Included in the TCR beta cDNA libraries were unique molecular identifiers. TCRdb passed the PCR reads through MiXCR, listing each CDR3 protein once. The sample comprises about 170,000 distinct CDR3 sequences, approximately 31% of which are singletons, and approximately 1.4% rests with the top ten. These TCRs are of unknown antigen specificity. The specimen sequenced was blood. The receptors were sampled from a girl aged 5-17 years with multiple sclerosis.

Notes on this clonotype: Since a much larger clone is just one base distant, this may be a read error. This sequence joins TRBV15 and TRBJ2-1; 10 bases agree with TRBD1. CDR3 length: 14 amino acids. Germline CDR1 reads LNHNV; CDR2 reads YYDKDF (reference sequence). Trimming removed 3 bases from V and 13 bases from J; junction bases left unmatched: 9. CDR3 in amino acids: CATSRDRGKETQFF. CDR3 sequence (DNA): TGTGCCACCAGCAGGGACAGGGGGAAAGAGACCCAGTTCTTC.

Many counts were recorded for this clonotype. This chain uses TRBV27 with TRBJ2-7; 14 nucleotides match TRBD2. This CDR3 comprises 15 residues. V lost 6 bases to trimming and J lost 3 bases; unmatched junction nucleotides: 4. Germline CDR1 is MNHEY and CDR2 is SMNVEV (reference sequence). CDR3 sequence: CASRKGTSGSYEQYF. The CDR3, as DNA: TGTGCCAGCAGGAAAGGGACTAGCGGGAGCTACGAGCAGTACTTC.

Comment on this clonotype: Being one base from a much bigger clone, this may be a read error. The CDR3 nucleotides are TGTGCCATCAGTGAGTCGGCAGCCCGAGAGACCCAGTACTTC. This translates into CAISESAARETQYF. The chain has TRBV10-3 and TRBJ2-5; D gene unclear. Germline values: CDR1 ENHRY, CDR2 SYGVKD. With 0 bases removed from V and 4 bases from J, the gap between germline ends came to 9 bases. The CDR3 length is 14 residues.

With regard to this clonotype: At one end the junction does not follow the germline gene, possibly because of a read error. This sequence joins TRBV18 and TRBJ2-1; 11 nucleotides agree with TRBD2. From germline, CDR1 is KGHSH and CDR2 LQKENI. The CDR3 spans 18 residues. CDR3 loop: CVSSPPGNSGRGRNEQFF. In nucleotides, the CDR3 is TGTGTCAGCTCACCACCCGGGAATAGCGGGAGGGGAAGGAATGAGCAGTTCTTC.

Only a few counts were recorded for this clonotype. The V call is TRBV5-1, the J call TRBJ2-7, with D perhaps TRBD1 (5 bases). Germline V lookup: CDR1 SGHRS, CDR2 YFSETQ. The CDR3 is made up of 14 amino acids. Trimming stripped 0 bases from V and 0 bases from J, with 7 bases between. The CDR3 region has the DNA TGCGCCAGCAGCTTGGAACAGGACTCCTACGAGCAGTACTTC. This translates into CASSLEQDSYEQYF.

The chain couples TRBV6-6 to TRBJ2-5; tentatively, D is TRBD2 (5 bases). Germline CDR1 and CDR2: MNHNY and SVGAGI (reference sequence). The CDR3 consists of 16 residues. With 0 bases removed from V and 6 bases from J, the gap between germline ends came to 17 bases. The CDR3 is CASSYSSQTTEKTQYF. The CDR3 DNA follows: TGTGCCAGCAGTTACTCATCTCAGACTACAGAGAAGACCCAGTACTTC.

Points on this clonotype: The junction differs from germline at one of its ends, possibly a read error. The chain employs TRBV5-6 and TRBJ2-1; D is perhaps TRBD1 (5 bases). This CDR3 has 15 amino acids. Germline CDR1 SGHDT, CDR2 YYEEEE. The CDR3 is CASSLDLAGYNEQDF. The CDR3 nucleotides are TGCGCCAGCAGCTTGGATTTGGCAGGGTACAATGAGCAGGACTTC. Using reference TRBV5-6 and TRBJ2-1 for the parts outside the CDR3, the full variable domain is DAGVTQSPTHLIKTRGQQVTLRCSPKSGHDTVSWYQQALGQGPQFIFQYYEEEERQRGNFPDRFSGHQFPNYSSELNVNALLLGDSALYLCASSLDLAGYNEQDFGPGTRLTVL.

CDR3 DNA sequence: TGTGCCAGCAGCTTTAGCGGGATTTACAATGAGCAGTTCTTC. This sequence encodes CASSFSGIYNEQFF. This rearrangement joins TRBV5-5 to TRBJ2-1, with TRBD2 identical over 8 bases. Per germline, CDR1 SGHKS and CDR2 YYEKEE (reference sequence). CDR3 length: 14 amino acids. J gave up 4 bases and V 2 bases, and 2 bases lay outside the gene matches.

The rearrangement joins TRBV5-1 to TRBJ1-3; maybe TRBD1 (5 bases). There are 17 residues in the CDR3. Germline CDR1 reads SGHRS; CDR2 reads YFSETQ. Trimming removed 2 bases from V and 0 bases from J, with 15 bases in between. DNA for the CDR3: TGCGCCAGCAGCTTTTCCGGGACGGACTTCTCTGGAAACACCATATATTTT. This sequence encodes CASSFSGTDFSGNTIYF.

This sequence joins TRBV5-1 and TRBJ2-5, with D possibly TRBD2 on 7 matching bases. The CDR3 has 11 amino acids. Germline CDR1 is SGHRS and CDR2 is YFSETQ. V was trimmed by 7 bases and J by 5 bases, leaving 9 bases between them. CDR3 DNA sequence: TGCGCCAGCGGGAGGGGGGAGACCCAGTACTTC. Residues: CASGRGETQYF.

This chain uses TRBV12-3 or TRBV12-4 with TRBJ2-1; D is possibly TRBD1 (5 bases). This CDR3 is 19 amino acids long. The V end lost 2 bases, the J end lost 2 bases, and 22 bases lay between the germline ends. DNA for the CDR3: TGTGCCAGCAGTTTAATTCCCTGGGGTAGCAGGGCCGCCTACAATGAGCAGTTCTTC. Translation gives CASSLIPWGSRAAYNEQFF.

This rearrangement joins TRBV11-2 to TRBJ2-7; 7 nucleotides align to TRBD1. V lost 2 bases and J lost 3; bases outside the gene matches: 10. Germline V gives CDR1 SGHAT, CDR2 FQNNGV. The CDR3 runs to 16 residues. In DNA, the CDR3 is TGTGCCAGCAGCTTATTCCGGGACAGTCTCAACTACGAGCAGTACTTC. It encodes CASSLFRDSLNYEQYF.

Ten or more counts support this clonotype. The chain couples TRBV9 to TRBJ1-1; no definite D call. CDR3 length: 13 residues. CDR1 is SGDLS, CDR2 YYNGEE, per germline. Trimming stripped 2 bases from V and 1 base from J, with 6 bases between. CDR3 protein: CASSVTANTEAFF. The CDR3 nucleotides read TGTGCCAGCAGCGTCACAGCGAACACTGAAGCTTTCTTT.

This chain joins TRBV30 and TRBJ2-1; no reliable D call. V lost 7 bases to trimming and J lost 0 bases, with 10 bases between them. CDR1 is GTSNPN, CDR2 SVGIG, per germline (reference sequence). CDR3 size: 13 residues. CDR3 nucleotide sequence: TGTGCCTCGTCGGGTCTCTCCTACAATGAGCAGTTCTTC. Protein: CASSGLSYNEQFF.

This clonotype appeared many times. The chain uses TRBV11-2 and TRBJ2-3, with 11 bases matching TRBD2. CDR1 and CDR2 (germline): SGHAT, FQNNGV. The CDR3 extends over 21 amino acids. V was pared by 0 bases and J by 2 bases, with 16 bases of the junction left unmatched. The CDR3, as DNA: TGTGCCAGCAGCTTAGAGTGGGTCGTACTAGCGGGGGAGGGACCCACAGATACGCAGTATTTT. As protein: CASSLEWVVLAGEGPTDTQYF.

The V gene is TRBV5-5, the J gene TRBJ1-5; D gene uncertain. Germline V gene data show CDR1 as SGHKS and CDR2 as YYEKEE (reference sequence). V shed 5 bases and J shed 9 bases, with 18 bases lying between them. The CDR3 is 14 residues long. Here the CDR3 reads CASSPTHSRPPQHF. The CDR3 DNA follows: TGTGCCAGCAGTCCGACTCACTCCAGGCCGCCCCAGCATTTT.

Worth noting for this clonotype: This may be a read error, as it is one base from a much larger clone. The J gene is TRBJ2-7, the V gene TRBV4-2, with TRBD2 matching over 7 bases. This CDR3 contains 16 residues. Germline V gene sequence: CDR1 LGHNA, CDR2 YNFKEQ. V lost 4 bases to trimming and J lost 0 bases; unmatched junction nucleotides: 9. CDR3 in DNA: TGTGCCAGCAGCCGAGATTCGGGCGGGAGCTCCTACGAGCAGTACTTC. Its protein product is CASSRDSGGSSYEQYF.

This clonotype has only a few counts. This chain connects TRBV28 to TRBJ2-7, with D possibly TRBD1 on 5 matching bases. Between the trimmed V and J ends, which lost 3 bases and 6 bases, there was a span of 15 bases. This CDR3 has 14 amino acids. CDR1 MDHEN and CDR2 SYDVKM come from the germline V gene. DNA for the CDR3: TGTGCCAGCAGTTTGGGGAACCTAGGGGTCGAGCAGTACTTC. Its protein product is CASSLGNLGVEQYF.

This clonotype has more than one count but fewer than ten. The CDR3 loop is CASSLGPSASGRRGSYEQYF. CDR3 coding DNA: TGTGCCAGCAGCTTAGGGCCGAGTGCTAGCGGGAGGCGCGGGTCCTACGAGCAGTACTTC. The V and J genes are TRBV11-2 and TRBJ2-7; 11 bases are a match to TRBD2. The trim removed 1 base at V and 1 base at J, leaving 15 bases unmatched. The CDR3 runs 20 residues. Germline V gives CDR1 SGHAT, CDR2 FQNNGV.

This clonotype was recorded a few times. J is TRBJ2-1 and V is TRBV7-6, with 7 bases lining up with TRBD2. V was pared by 2 bases and J by 4 bases, with 5 bases of the junction left unmatched. CDR1 and CDR2 (germline): SGHVS, FNYEAQ. The CDR3 runs 15 residues. CDR3 nucleotides: TGTGCCAGCAGCTTATATCCTAGCGGTTACAATGAGCAGTTCTTC. It encodes CASSLYPSGYNEQFF.

This clonotype was detected ten times or more. CDR3 residues: CASSLGTSSQGPYNEQFF. The CDR3 bases are TGTGCCAGCAGCCTCGGGACTAGTTCACAGGGCCCCTACAATGAGCAGTTCTTC. The chain joins TRBV4-2 to TRBJ2-1; 8 bases match TRBD2. CDR3 length equals 18 residues. With 4 bases clipped from V and 2 bases from J, the junction kept 13 bases outside the gene matches. CDR1 is LGHNA and CDR2 is YNFKEQ in the germline V gene.